The 17 T cell receptor beta chains given below trace back to one sample, sequenced in a study of shared T cell receptors in the human thymus. The repertoire was sequenced with immunoSEQ multiplex PCR; TCRdb's copy has only in-frame clones and lacks some. Of around 730,000 clones in the sample, 80% to 90% were seen once. This sample also appeared in a second study, on human thymus T cells.

Sequencing was done on a sample of thymocytes. These receptors were taken from a girl under three years old with a congenital heart defect.

The rearrangement links TRBV4-3 to TRBJ2-7; 8 bases map to TRBD1. Losses at the gene ends were 1 base for V and 2 bases for J; bases not matched to a gene: 7. The CDR3 loop spans 16 amino acids. Per germline, CDR1 LGHNA and CDR2 YSLEER. The CDR3 nucleotides read TGCGCCAGCAGCCAAGCGGCGAGACAGGGGCCCTACGAGCAGTACTTC. As protein: CASSQAARQGPYEQYF.

The chain carries TRBV27 and TRBJ1-3, with a tentative D call TRBD1 (6 bases). Trimming stripped 8 bases from V and 2 bases from J, with 13 bases between. The length of the CDR3 is 14 residues. Germline loops: CDR1 MNHEY, CDR2 SMNVEV (reference sequence). The CDR3, as DNA: TGTGCCAGCGGTAGGGGGGGCACTGGAAACACCATATATTTT. Translating gives CASGRGGTGNTIYF.

The genes are TRBV5-1 and TRBJ1-6; 7 bases agree with TRBD1. This CDR3 has 15 residues. Germline V gene lookup returns CDR1 SGHRS and CDR2 YFSETQ. Trimming at V came to 4 bases and at J to 9 bases, leaving 10 bases not matched to a gene. The CDR3 protein is CASSLGTVGGSPLHF. Here the CDR3 DNA reads TGCGCCAGCAGCCTTGGGACAGTTGGGGGTTCACCCCTCCACTTT.

This CDR3 is CASSERDRGFETQYF. DNA for the CDR3: TGTGCCAGCAGTGAGAGGGACAGGGGATTCGAGACCCAGTACTTC. The chain has TRBV6-1 and TRBJ2-5; 10 bases match TRBD1. From germline, CDR1 is MNHNS and CDR2 SASEGT. V lost 3 bases, J lost 5 bases, and 6 bases stayed unmatched. The CDR3 length is 15 residues.

The chain combines TRBV29-1 with TRBJ2-1, with 8 bases fitting TRBD2. Trimming at V came to 3 bases and at J to 3 bases, leaving 4 bases not matched to a gene. The CDR3 totals 14 residues. Germline V gene lookup returns CDR1 SQVTM and CDR2 ANQGSEA. The chain's CDR3 is CSVEGAGGYNEQFF. In nucleotides, the CDR3 is TGCAGCGTTGAGGGGGCGGGGGGCTACAATGAGCAGTTCTTC.

The chain is built from TRBV28 and TRBJ2-7; 7 nucleotides line up with TRBD1. The CDR3 contains 16 residues. From germline, CDR1 is MDHEN and CDR2 SYDVKM. Unmatched junction bases numbered 9, after V lost 3 bases and J lost 1 base. CDR3 residues: CASSFPGTDDSYEQYF. The CDR3 DNA reads TGTGCCAGCAGTTTTCCCGGGACAGACGATTCCTACGAGCAGTACTTC.

This chain links TRBV7-6 with TRBJ1-4; TRBD1 is a possible D gene (5 bases). This CDR3 region has 19 residues. The germline V gene has CDR1 SGHVS and CDR2 FNYEAQ. V lost 2 bases and J lost 0, with 19 bases in between. The CDR3 bases are TGTGCCAGCAGCTTATGGGCGGGGGAGCCGACATCAACTAATGAAAAACTGTTTTTT. Translation gives CASSLWAGEPTSTNEKLFF.

This clone came up a few times. CDR3 loop: CASSLDVWGLHRGGNEQFF. CDR3 in DNA: TGTGCCAGCAGCTTAGATGTCTGGGGACTACATAGAGGGGGCAATGAGCAGTTCTTC. V gene TRBV7-9 combines with J gene TRBJ2-1; D possibly corresponds to TRBD2 (7 bases). V dropped 1 base and J dropped 6 bases, with 25 bases sitting between them. CDR1 SEHNR and CDR2 FQNEAQ come from the germline V gene (reference sequence). The length of the CDR3 is 19 residues.

V usage is TRBV11-2 and J usage is TRBJ2-3; a possible D gene is TRBD2 (6 bases). The CDR3 contains 17 residues. Trimming removed 4 bases at V and 2 bases at J, with 19 bases between. Looked up from germline, CDR1 is SGHAT and CDR2 is FQNNGV. The CDR3 loop reads CASSWRLEAGTTDTQYF. CDR3 sequence (DNA): TGTGCCAGCAGCTGGCGACTTGAGGCGGGGACCACAGATACGCAGTATTTT.

A single count supports this clone. The rearrangement joins TRBV6-4 to TRBJ2-3, with D perhaps TRBD2 (5 bases). This CDR3 is 13 amino acids long. Between the trimmed V and J ends, which lost 6 bases and 2 bases, there was a span of 9 bases. Germline-derived CDR1 and CDR2 are MRHNA and SNTAGT. The CDR3 reads CASRGSVTDTQYF. The CDR3 nucleotides are TGTGCCAGCAGAGGTAGCGTCACAGATACGCAGTATTTT.

The chain joins TRBV6-1 to TRBJ2-1; tentatively, D is TRBD2 (6 bases). The CDR3 spans 19 residues. The germline CDR1 and CDR2 sequences are MNHNS and SASEGT. Trimming took 1 base from V and 3 from J, leaving 22 bases between them. CDR3 amino acids: CASSEVGALARLLYNEQFF. CDR3 DNA sequence: TGTGCCAGCAGTGAAGTTGGGGCACTAGCTCGACTGCTCTACAATGAGCAGTTCTTC.

The gene calls are TRBV15 and TRBJ1-4, with D unclear. Per the germline V gene, CDR1 is LNHNV and CDR2 is YYDKDF (reference sequence). The CDR3 has 15 residues. Between the trimmed V and J ends, which lost 1 base and 6 bases, there was a span of 12 bases. CDR3 amino acids: CATSRVRWLDEKLFF. CDR3 in DNA: TGTGCCACCAGCAGAGTTAGGTGGCTAGATGAAAAACTGTTTTTT.

J is TRBJ2-5 and V is TRBV5-4; D remains ambiguous. Trimming shortened V by 3 bases and J by 5 bases, and 8 bases separated the two germline ends. The V gene's germline CDR1 is SGHNT and CDR2 YYREEE (reference sequence). This CDR3 comprises 12 residues. Here the CDR3 DNA reads TGTGCCAGCAGCTCCCCTGTCGAGACCCAGTACTTC. It codes for CASSSPVETQYF.

The chain uses TRBV25-1 and TRBJ1-3; 7 nucleotides line up with TRBD1. There are 14 residues in the CDR3. V was pared by 11 bases and J by 0 bases, with 7 bases of the junction left unmatched. Germline V gene lookup returns CDR1 MGHDK and CDR2 SYGVNS. CDR3 in amino acids: CAAQQGTSGNTIYF. Here the CDR3 DNA reads TGTGCCGCTCAACAGGGGACCTCTGGAAACACCATATATTTT. Full variable domain (rest looked up from reference TRBV25-1 and TRBJ1-3): EADIYQTPRYLVIGTGKKITLECSQTMGHDKMYWYQQDPGMELHLIHYSYGVNSTEKGDLSSESTVSRIRTEHFPLTLESARPSHTSQYLCAAQQGTSGNTIYFGEGSWLTVV.

As concerns this clone: Other DNA sequences within the sample encode an identical CDR3. The J gene is TRBJ1-2, the V gene TRBV4-2; 8 bases fit TRBD1. The CDR3 loop spans 16 amino acids. Germline loops: CDR1 LGHNA, CDR2 YNFKEQ. V shed 3 bases and J 8 bases; nucleotides not matched to a gene: 14. CDR3 residues: CASSHHNRGTRDGYTF. The CDR3, as DNA: TGTGCCAGCAGCCATCACAACAGGGGGACCCGAGACGGCTACACCTTC.

This clone was seen just once. The rearrangement links TRBV6-5 to TRBJ1-1; no reliable D call. CDR3 length: 14 residues. The germline V and J ends were trimmed by 0 bases and 4 bases, with 9 bases remaining between them. Germline loops: CDR1 MNHEY, CDR2 SVGAGI. The CDR3 coding sequence is TGTGCCAGCAGTTACTCTTCCGACATCACTGAAGCTTTCTTT. This codes for CASSYSSDITEAFF.

To note about this clone: At one of its ends the junction is not consistent with the germline gene, which may arise from a read error. This sequence joins TRBV29-1 and TRBJ2-3; D is unclear. CDR3 length equals 11 residues. CDR1 SQVTM and CDR2 ANQGSEA come from the germline V gene. The CDR3 bases are TGTACTTTATCCCGCACAGATACGCAGTATTTT. It encodes CTLSRTDTQYF.